These 3 T cell receptor beta chains share one sample of origin, sequenced in a study of graft-versus-host responses after intestinal transplantation. Assay used: immunoSEQ multiplex PCR; TCRdb lists only in-frame clones, some missing. The sample yields 15,000 to 20,000 clones, roughly 36% seen once. The specimen comprised alloreactive CD4+ T cells from a mixed lymphocyte reaction culture, sampled before transplantation. Subset denoted: CFSE-low proliferating T cells sorted from roughly 6-day pre-transplant mixed lymphocyte reaction (GvH or HvG direction). These receptors were obtained from a human patient who was an organ donor for intestinal transplantation.

This clone was recorded only once. The chain recombines TRBV19 with TRBJ2-1; 16 bases are shared with TRBD2. The V gene end was trimmed by 10 bases and the J gene end by 8 bases; junction bases not matched to a gene: 11. Germline CDR1 and CDR2: LNHDA and SQIVND (reference sequence). The length of the CDR3 is 16 residues. DNA for the CDR3: TGTGCCACTGCGGGACTAGCGGGAGGGCCTATTCATGAGCAGTTCTTC. It encodes CATAGLAGGPIHEQFF.

This clone was seen only a few times. The V and J genes are TRBV10-3 and TRBJ2-7; 9 nucleotides agree with TRBD2. V shed 0 bases and J 6 bases; nucleotides not matched to a gene: 9. There are 16 residues in the CDR3. In germline, CDR1 is ENHRY, CDR2 SYGVKD. The CDR3 region is CAISESGVAGAGEQYF. CDR3 DNA: TGTGCCATCAGTGAGTCAGGGGTAGCGGGAGCAGGCGAGCAGTACTTC.

The chain recombines TRBV5-1 with TRBJ2-5; 7 bases map to TRBD1. Germline V gene sequence: CDR1 SGHRS, CDR2 YFSETQ. The CDR3 is 14 amino acids. V dropped 4 bases and J dropped 5; count of bases not matched to a gene: 8. CDR3 nucleotide sequence: TGCGCCAGCAGCGACCCCGGGACAGTCGAGACCCAGTACTTC. Protein: CASSDPGTVETQYF.